A single sample gave rise to the 24 T cell receptor beta chains below, sequenced in a study of shared T cell receptors in the human thymus. Profiling relied on immunoSEQ multiplex PCR, and the TCRdb table lists in-frame clones only, not all of them. The table has 720,000 or so clones, approximately 85% seen once. This sample was shared with a second study, whose subject was human thymus T cells.

Sample: thymocytes. Receptor source: a girl in the first two years of life with a congenital heart defect.

The rearrangement uses TRBV30 and TRBJ1-1, with a tentative D call TRBD1 (5 bases). The V gene's germline CDR1 is GTSNPN and CDR2 SVGIG (reference sequence). The length of the CDR3 is 17 residues. The ends were cut back, 0 bases at V and 0 bases at J, with 17 bases in the middle. This CDR3 reads CAWSVRGNGSLNTEAFF. The DNA for the CDR3 is TGTGCCTGGAGTGTAAGGGGCAACGGATCCTTGAACACTGAAGCTTTCTTT.

The chain combines TRBV29-1 with TRBJ2-3; D not certain. From germline, CDR1 is SQVTM and CDR2 ANQGSEA. The germline V and J ends were trimmed by 4 bases and 5 bases, with 16 bases remaining between them. CDR3 length: 14 residues. The CDR3 region has the DNA TGCAGCGTTGCACTCTCCTCTACTGGAGATACGCAGTATTTT. It yields the protein CSVALSSTGDTQYF.

The chain uses TRBV28 and TRBJ1-1; 7 positions match TRBD1. The CDR3 is 14 residues long. CDR1 MDHEN and CDR2 SYDVKM come from the germline V gene. Losses at the gene ends were 4 bases for V and 1 base for J; bases not matched to a gene: 3. CDR3 in DNA: TGTGCCAGCAGTTCAGGGGGGAGGAACACTGAAGCTTTCTTT. It encodes CASSSGGRNTEAFF.

The chain is built from TRBV2 and TRBJ1-1; D might be TRBD1 (5 bases). This CDR3 spans 15 amino acids. Germline values: CDR1 SNHLY, CDR2 FYNNEI. The V and J ends lost 11 bases and 8 bases respectively, with 27 bases between them. DNA of the CDR3: TGTGCCCTGCCCCCCCGGCCCCGGGGGGTTAGAGAAGCTTTCTTT. Translating gives CALPPRPRGVREAFF.

This clone has more than one count but fewer than ten. The rearrangement joins TRBV14 to TRBJ2-7, with TRBD1 matching 7 bases. Trimming removed 0 bases from V and 5 bases from J; junction bases left unmatched: 10. Germline values: CDR1 SGHDN, CDR2 FVKESK. There are 16 residues in the CDR3. The CDR3 is CASSQDEGHTGDEQYF. In DNA, the CDR3 is TGTGCCAGCAGCCAAGATGAGGGGCACACAGGGGACGAGCAGTACTTC. The whole variable domain, remainder taken from reference TRBV14 and TRBJ2-7, is EAGVTQFPSHSVIEKGQTVTLRCDPISGHDNLYWYRRVMGKEIKFLLHFVKESKQDESGMPNNRFLAERTGGTYSTLKVQPAELEDSGVYFCASSQDEGHTGDEQYFGPGTRLTVT.

V gene TRBV5-4 combines with J gene TRBJ1-4; 7 bases map to TRBD1. CDR1 and CDR2 from the germline V gene are SGHNT and YYREEE (reference sequence). The V segment lost 0 bases and the J segment 5 bases; nucleotides outside the gene matches: 10. The CDR3 totals 17 residues. The CDR3 DNA follows: TGTGCCAGCAGCTTGGGACCGGGACAGAGAGCAAATGAAAAACTGTTTTTT. Translating it yields CASSLGPGQRANEKLFF. Full variable domain (outside the CDR3, taken from reference TRBV5-4 and TRBJ1-4): ETGVTQSPTHLIKTRGQQVTLRCSSQSGHNTVSWYQQALGQGPQFIFQYYREEENGRGNFPPRFSGLQFPNYSSELNVNALELDDSALYLCASSLGPGQRANEKLFFGSGTQLSVL.

The J gene is TRBJ1-1, the V gene TRBV28; D is possibly TRBD1 (6 bases). The V gene lost 10 bases and the J gene lost 11 bases, with 17 bases spanning the gap. Germline CDR1 and CDR2: MDHEN and SYDVKM. The CDR3 spans 11 residues. CDR3 nucleotide sequence: TGTGCCACCCGGCGGGGGCGGGATGCTTTCTTT. Translating gives CATRRGRDAFF.

This chain joins TRBV29-1 and TRBJ1-2; no definite D call. V lost 4 bases to trimming and J lost 2 bases, with 11 bases between them. Germline loops: CDR1 SQVTM, CDR2 ANQGSEA. The CDR3 covers 13 residues. The CDR3 protein is CSVGQLYNYGYTF. DNA of the CDR3: TGCAGCGTTGGCCAACTATACAACTATGGCTACACCTTC.

The chain joins TRBV4-1 to TRBJ2-1; 8 bases match TRBD2. CDR1 is MGHRA and CDR2 is YSYEKL in the germline V gene. This CDR3 is 17 amino acids long. Trimming took 2 bases from V and 3 from J; bases not matched to a gene: 9. CDR3 coding DNA: TGCGCCAGCAGCCAAATCAAAGGGCTAGCGGGCTACAATGAGCAGTTCTTC. It codes for CASSQIKGLAGYNEQFF.

The chain links TRBV28 to TRBJ2-1, with D perhaps matching TRBD2 (7 bases). This CDR3 contains 17 residues. The ends were cut back, 2 bases at V and 7 bases at J, with 21 bases in the middle. Germline-derived CDR1 and CDR2 are MDHEN and SYDVKM. The CDR3 nucleotides are TGTGCCAGCAGTTTAGGTCACGGGGGGCCAGGTTTGAATGAGCAGTTCTTC. Amino acids: CASSLGHGGPGLNEQFF.

This clone was counted a single time. The chain employs TRBV4-1 and TRBJ1-3; 9 bases are a match to TRBD1. Germline lookup yields CDR1 MGHRA and CDR2 YSYEKL. The J segment lost 4 bases and the V segment lost 1 base, leaving 11 bases of the junction unmatched. CDR3 length equals 18 residues. CDR3 DNA sequence: TGCGCCAGCAGCCAAGGTACCGGGACAGGGAACGAGGGAAACACCATATATTTT. Its translation is CASSQGTGTGNEGNTIYF.

The chain uses TRBV6-6 and TRBJ1-3; no definite D call. V dropped 6 bases and J dropped 0 bases, with 9 bases sitting between them. The CDR3 has 14 residues. CDR1 MNHNY and CDR2 SVGAGI come from the germline V gene (reference sequence). The CDR3 DNA reads TGTGCCAGCAGCCGAGGTTTCTCTGGAAACACCATATATTTT. Amino acid sequence: CASSRGFSGNTIYF.

This clone was seen more than once but under ten times. The rearrangement uses TRBV15 and TRBJ2-2; TRBD2 agrees at 14 bases. The V gene's germline CDR1 is LNHNV and CDR2 YYDKDF (reference sequence). V was clipped by 6 bases and J by 1 base; unmatched bases: 4. The CDR3 is 17 residues long. CDR3 nucleotide sequence: TGTGCCACCAGAAAGACTAGCGGGGGGGAGAACACCGGGGAGCTGTTTTTT. Protein sequence: CATRKTSGGENTGELFF.

The chain employs TRBV11-1 and TRBJ1-1; D remains unclear. The CDR3 has 13 residues. Trimming took off 5 bases at V and 3 bases at J, with 10 bases between the two ends. Germline-derived CDR1 and CDR2 are SGHAT and FQDESV (reference sequence). CDR3 sequence reads: CASSDREDTEAFF. The CDR3, as DNA: TGTGCCAGCAGCGACCGGGAGGACACTGAAGCTTTCTTT.

The V and J genes are TRBV28 and TRBJ2-1; 14 bases are shared with TRBD2. Germline V gene lookup returns CDR1 MDHEN and CDR2 SYDVKM. Trimming cost V 3 bases and J 4 bases; bases outside gene matches: 11. The CDR3 totals 19 residues. In nucleotides, the CDR3 is TGTGCCAGCAGTTTCCCCCGGGGACTAGCGGGGGACATGTACAATGAGCAGTTCTTC. Residues: CASSFPRGLAGDMYNEQFF. Filled out from reference TRBV28 and TRBJ2-1, the complete variable domain reads DVKVTQSSRYLVKRTGEKVFLECVQDMDHENMFWYRQDPGLGLRLIYFSYDVKMKEKGDIPEGYSVSREKKERFSLILESASTNQTSMYLCASSFPRGLAGDMYNEQFFGPGTRLTVL.

This chain connects TRBV5-1 to TRBJ2-1; 7 nucleotides match TRBD2. The V gene's germline CDR1 is SGHRS and CDR2 YFSETQ. V gave up 5 bases and J gave up 4 bases; unmatched junction bases: 9. The CDR3 is made up of 15 amino acids. The CDR3: CASRQAGGGYNEQFF. The CDR3 region has the DNA TGCGCCAGCAGGCAAGCCGGCGGGGGATACAATGAGCAGTTCTTC. Full variable domain (rest looked up from reference TRBV5-1 and TRBJ2-1): KAGVTQTPRYLIKTRGQQVTLSCSPISGHRSVSWYQQTPGQGLQFLFEYFSETQRNKGNFPGRFSGRQFSNSRSEMNVSTLELGDSALYLCASRQAGGGYNEQFFGPGTRLTVL.

The chain employs TRBV7-9 and TRBJ1-2; no reliable D call. The CDR3 has 14 residues. V lost 1 base and J lost 4, with 10 bases in between. In germline, CDR1 is SEHNR, CDR2 FQNEAQ (reference sequence). The CDR3 DNA sequence: TGTGCCAGCAGCTTAGGATCAGTCTCCTATGGCTACACCTTC. Translated: CASSLGSVSYGYTF.

This chain joins TRBV27 and TRBJ2-7; 7 nucleotides match TRBD1. From germline, CDR1 is MNHEY and CDR2 SMNVEV (reference sequence). The CDR3 extends over 18 amino acids. V lost 6 bases to trimming and J lost 2 bases; unmatched junction nucleotides: 19. CDR3 sequence (DNA): TGTGCCAGCAGCTCCAAGACAGGGACCCACCGTGTGGCCTACGAGCAGTACTTC. Encoded protein: CASSSKTGTHRVAYEQYF.

The gene calls are TRBV6-9 and TRBJ1-1; TRBD1 might be the D (5 bases). There are 14 residues in the CDR3. In germline, CDR1 is MNHGY, CDR2 SVAAGI. The germline V and J ends were trimmed by 5 bases and 2 bases, with 12 bases remaining between them. Here the CDR3 DNA reads TGTGCCAGCAGTGCCGGGGGAAGCAACACTGAAGCTTTCTTT. Its protein is CASSAGGSNTEAFF.

V usage is TRBV27 and J usage is TRBJ2-4, with 7 bases matching TRBD1. There are 17 residues in the CDR3. Trimming cost V 2 bases and J 0 bases; bases outside gene matches: 7. The germline V gene encodes CDR1 MNHEY and CDR2 SMNVEV (reference sequence). For the CDR3, the DNA is TGTGCCAGCAGTTTAGGGGGCAGGGGGAGAGCCAAAAACATTCAGTACTTC. Protein product: CASSLGGRGRAKNIQYF.

The chain carries TRBV9 and TRBJ1-3, with TRBD1 matching 7 bases. Germline assignment: CDR1 SGDLS and CDR2 YYNGEE. The CDR3 loop spans 17 amino acids. After removal of 3 bases from V and 4 bases from J, the junction contained 13 bases not matched to a gene. The CDR3 sequence is CASSADPRGRRGNTIYF. The CDR3 DNA follows: TGTGCCAGCAGCGCCGACCCTAGGGGGCGAAGGGGAAACACCATATATTTT.

The chain employs TRBV6-6 and TRBJ1-5; 8 bases align to TRBD1. Germline V gene lookup returns CDR1 MNHNY and CDR2 SVGAGI (reference sequence). The CDR3 runs to 15 residues. The J segment lost 1 base and the V segment lost 7 bases, leaving 6 bases of the junction unmatched. The CDR3 bases are TGTGCCAGCACCAACCAGGGGGCGAGCAATCAGCCCCAGCATTTT. Translation gives CASTNQGASNQPQHF.

The genes are TRBV5-1 and TRBJ2-1, with D possibly being TRBD2 (7 bases). The V gene lost 3 bases and the J gene lost 5 bases, with 27 bases spanning the gap. Germline loops: CDR1 SGHRS, CDR2 YFSETQ. CDR3 length equals 19 residues. The CDR3 bases are TGCGCCAGCAGCTCGTTACAGGGAAGGGCTCGGGGGGACGACAATGAGCAGTTCTTC. Its translation: CASSSLQGRARGDDNEQFF.

This clone was seen once. V and J are TRBV27 and TRBJ2-5; D is undetermined. The CDR3 sequence is 14 residues long. Trimming stripped 5 bases from V and 2 bases from J, with 12 bases between. Germline V gene lookup returns CDR1 MNHEY and CDR2 SMNVEV (reference sequence). CDR3 protein: CASSASRLQETQYF. CDR3 DNA sequence: TGTGCCAGCAGTGCATCACGGTTACAAGAGACCCAGTACTTC.